The present T cell receptor beta chain was sequenced within a study of blood T cells in healthy people across ages. The study, taken as a whole, reports: The study regarded diversity estimates from one million T cells as underestimates. When set beside aged donors, long-lived donors presented more naive CD4+ cells and higher diversity. Bulk PBMC profiling left naive and antigen-experienced comparisons inconclusive.

The table lists this clonotype with a few counts. The antigen is unknown. Primed by a sample-barcoded 5' primer and a J-beta primer mix, a second PCR proceeded for 7 to 11 cycles. TCRdb passed the 5' RACE reads through MiXCR, listing each CDR3 protein once. The sample includes 550,000 to 600,000 distinct CDR3 sequences, 25% to 30% of them seen just once. The CDR3 is made up of 16 amino acids. The V and J ends lost 6 bases and 1 base respectively, with 19 bases between them. Germline V lookup: CDR1 SGHRS, CDR2 YFSETQ. The chain is built from TRBV5-1 and TRBJ2-5; D is perhaps TRBD1 (6 bases). Sequenced input: blood. This receptor was obtained from a woman aged 70-85 years in good health. The CDR3 loop is CASTDPYGQIQETQYF. The CDR3 DNA is TGCGCCAGCACCGACCCTTATGGACAGATCCAAGAGACCCAGTACTTC.